The 14 T cell receptor beta chains given below trace back to one sample, sequenced in a study of Graves' ophthalmopathy and Graves' hyperthyroidism. RNA served as the template for amplifying TCR beta CDR3 regions. RT-PCR was first run with HTBI primers, then multiplex PCR in a second round. TCRdb passed the multiplex PCR reads through MiXCR, listing each CDR3 protein once. The sample consists of fewer than 350,000 distinct CDR3 sequences, roughly 17% of them appearing once. Specimen: peripheral blood. All receptors come from an adult man with Graves' ophthalmopathy.

This clonotype was detected ten times or more. V gene TRBV12-3 or TRBV12-4 combines with J gene TRBJ1-1; D perhaps matches TRBD1 (5 bases). This CDR3 contains 14 residues. V was trimmed by 4 bases and J by 4 bases, leaving 13 bases between them. The CDR3 is CASSSSGFGTEAFF. The CDR3, as DNA: TGTGCCAGCAGTTCATCAGGGTTCGGCACTGAAGCTTTCTTT.

Note on this clonotype: At one end the junction does not follow the germline gene, possibly because of a read error. The chain is built from TRBV11-2 and TRBJ1-2; a possible D gene is TRBD1 (5 bases). From germline, CDR1 is SGHAT and CDR2 FQNNGV. The CDR3 is 13 amino acids. CDR3 nucleotide sequence: TGTGCCAGCAGCCTCGGGGGGTTCTATGGCTACAGCTTC. This encodes CASSLGGFYGYSF. The entire variable domain, with the rest obtained from reference TRBV11-2 and TRBJ1-2, is as follows: EAGVAQSPRYKIIEKRQSVAFWCNPISGHATLYWYQQILGQGPKLLIQFQNNGVVDDSQLPKDRFSAERLKGVDSTLKIQPAKLEDSAVYLCASSLGGFYGYSFGSGTRLTVV.

This clonotype appeared many times. The V call is TRBV5-1, the J call TRBJ2-7, with D hard to call. Germline V CDR1 and CDR2: SGHRS, YFSETQ. This CDR3 comprises 13 residues. V shed 3 bases and J shed 4 bases, with 11 bases lying between them. As DNA, the CDR3 is TGCGCCAGCAGCTCGGACCCACGGTACGAGCAGTACTTC. Its protein is CASSSDPRYEQYF.

The sample holds many counts of this clonotype. The V call is TRBV2, the J call TRBJ2-7; 9 positions match TRBD2. Germline V gives CDR1 SNHLY, CDR2 FYNNEI. Germline trimming cut 1 base from V and 5 bases from J; bases unmatched to any gene: 6. CDR3 length: 15 residues. The CDR3 bases are TGTGCCAGCAGTGAAGAGGCTAGCGGGGTCCACGAGCAGTACTTC. Amino acids: CASSEEASGVHEQYF.

This clonotype was found many times. The chain is built from TRBV5-4 and TRBJ2-7, with 7 bases that match TRBD1. Germline assignment: CDR1 SGHNT and CDR2 YYREEE (reference sequence). With 5 bases clipped from V and 5 bases from J, the junction kept 10 bases outside the gene matches. This CDR3 is 14 amino acids long. In DNA form, the CDR3 reads TGTGCCAGCAGTTCCGACAGGGACCGCCACGAGCAGTACTTC. As protein: CASSSDRDRHEQYF.

This clonotype has only a few counts. The chain is built from TRBV7-8 and TRBJ1-2; D is uncertain. V lost 6 bases and J 3 bases, leaving 11 bases between the germline ends. Germline CDR1 reads SGHVS; CDR2 reads FQNEAQ. The CDR3 runs 13 residues. CDR3 nucleotides: TGTGCCAGCAGTAGACTGCTCTACTATGGCTACACCTTC. Amino acids: CASSRLLYYGYTF.

This clonotype has at least ten counts. This chain uses TRBV27 with TRBJ2-5; either TRBD1 or TRBD2 may fit D (5 bases each). Looked up from germline, CDR1 is MNHEY and CDR2 is SMNVEV (reference sequence). V was clipped by 4 bases and J by 5 bases, with 14 bases between them. CDR3 length: 14 residues. The CDR3 sequence: CASSSFGGRETQYF. The CDR3 nucleotides are TGTGCCAGCAGTTCGTTTGGGGGACGGGAGACCCAGTACTTC.

The CDR3 spells CAWSADRHNYEQYF. As DNA, the CDR3 is TGTGCCTGGAGTGCTGACCGACATAACTACGAGCAGTACTTC. The chain uses TRBV30 and TRBJ2-7; no reliable D call. Per the germline V gene, CDR1 is GTSNPN and CDR2 is SVGIG (reference sequence). The CDR3 loop spans 14 amino acids. Trimming removed 1 base from V and 3 bases from J, with 13 bases in between.

The gene calls are TRBV6-1 and TRBJ1-5; possible D gene TRBD1, 5 bases. V lost 7 bases and J 5 bases, leaving 9 bases between the germline ends. Germline assignment: CDR1 MNHNS and CDR2 SASEGT. The CDR3 covers 12 residues. The CDR3 loop reads CASTRGDQPQHF. For the CDR3, the DNA is TGTGCCAGCACGAGAGGGGATCAGCCCCAGCATTTT.

At least ten counts were recorded for this clonotype. The chain employs TRBV19 and TRBJ1-1, with TRBD1 as a possible D gene (5 bases). Trimming cost V 9 bases and J 0 bases, with 11 bases left between them. Germline V gene sequence: CDR1 LNHDA, CDR2 SQIVND (reference sequence). The CDR3 loop spans 13 amino acids. The CDR3 here is CASRDTMNTEAFF. As DNA, the CDR3 is TGTGCCAGCAGGGATACCATGAACACTGAAGCTTTCTTT.

This clonotype was recorded many times. The chain is built from TRBV2 and TRBJ2-7; D gene unclear. CDR1 SNHLY and CDR2 FYNNEI come from the germline V gene. The ends were cut back, 3 bases at V and 3 bases at J, with 12 bases in the middle. The CDR3 length is 14 residues. CDR3 nucleotide sequence: TGTGCCAGCAGTGATTCTAAACAAGGCTACGAGCAGTACTTC. It yields the protein CASSDSKQGYEQYF.

This clonotype came up many times. The chain links TRBV29-1 to TRBJ2-2; perhaps D is TRBD1 or TRBD2 (7 bases each). The CDR3 runs to 15 residues. Trimming shortened V by 6 bases and J by 0 bases, and 14 bases separated the two germline ends. Germline V gives CDR1 SQVTM, CDR2 ANQGSEA. CDR3 in amino acids: CSVAGGGTNTGELFF. The CDR3 region has the DNA TGCAGCGTCGCAGGGGGGGGGACGAACACCGGGGAGCTGTTTTTT.

In its sample, this clonotype was seen many times. The V gene is TRBV5-1, the J gene TRBJ2-7; D is perhaps TRBD1 or TRBD2 (5 bases each). V dropped 5 bases and J dropped 5 bases, with 14 bases sitting between them. In germline, CDR1 is SGHRS, CDR2 YFSETQ. CDR3 length: 13 residues. CDR3 residues: CASRPEGRHEQYF. The CDR3 region has the DNA TGCGCCAGCAGGCCTGAGGGGCGACACGAGCAGTACTTC.

The table lists this clonotype with many counts. V is TRBV9 and J is TRBJ2-5, with TRBD2 matching 8 bases. V shed 4 bases, J shed 5 bases, and the junction held 13 bases outside the gene matches. The CDR3 sequence is 16 residues long. Germline values: CDR1 SGDLS, CDR2 YYNGEE. Here the CDR3 DNA reads TGTGCCAGCAGCAGCAGCGGGGGTTCTTGGAAGGAGACCCAGTACTTC. Residues: CASSSSGGSWKETQYF.